These T cell receptor beta chains were read from a single sample in a study of blood T cells in healthy people across ages. TCRdb recomputed calls from the 5' RACE reads with MiXCR, one row per CDR3 protein. The repertoire consists of about 1 million distinct CDR3 sequences, with roughly a quarter occurring once and the leading ten covering around 0.7%. This same sample was also part of a study on T cells of mothers and their children.

What was sequenced was blood. All receptors come from a girl aged 2 to 9 in good health. Each CDR3 is given with its conserved first and last residue. A D gene is named only where the DNA matches it firmly. The size of a clone is reported for some rows only, either as once, few or many, or as a class for expanded clones.

cdr3_length: 15
clone_size: NA
j_call: TRBJ2-1
d_call: TRBD2
v_call: TRBV10-3
cdr3_nt: TGTGCCATCAGCGAAAATAGCGGGAGTCACAATGAGCAGTTCTTC
cdr3_aa: CAISENSGSHNEQFF

cdr3_length: 15
clone_size: few
j_call: TRBJ1-2
d_call: TRBD1
v_call: TRBV7-9
cdr3_nt: TGTGCCAGCAGCTTATGGGACAGGGAGGAATTTGGCTACACCTTC
cdr3_aa: CASSLWDREEFGYTF

cdr3_length: 14
clone_size: NA
j_call: TRBJ2-2
d_call: TRBD2
v_call: TRBV29-1
cdr3_nt: TGCAGCGTGGGACTAGTCGGGAACACCGGGGAGCTGTTTTTT
cdr3_aa: CSVGLVGNTGELFF

cdr3_length: 13
clone_size: NA
j_call: TRBJ2-5
d_call: NA
v_call: TRBV6-1
cdr3_nt: TGTGCCAGCAGGGACACCCTCGTTGGGACCCAGTACTTC
cdr3_aa: CASRDTLVGTQYF

cdr3_length: 14
clone_size: NA
j_call: TRBJ2-1
d_call: NA
v_call: TRBV7-9
cdr3_nt: TGTGCCAGCAGCTTAGGGCCAATCGACAATGAGCAGTTCTTC
cdr3_aa: CASSLGPIDNEQFF

cdr3_length: 14
clone_size: few
j_call: TRBJ2-5
d_call: TRBD2
v_call: TRBV5-6
cdr3_nt: TGTGCCAGCAGCGGTAGTAGCGGGGTGGAGACCCAGTACTTC
cdr3_aa: CASSGSSGVETQYF

cdr3_length: 15
clone_size: few
j_call: TRBJ2-2
d_call: TRBD1
v_call: TRBV20-1
cdr3_nt: TGCAGTGCTAGTCAACAGGGGGCCGGGACCGGGGAGCTGTTTTTT
cdr3_aa: CSASQQGAGTGELFF

cdr3_length: 15
clone_size: NA
j_call: TRBJ2-5
d_call: NA
v_call: TRBV28
cdr3_nt: TGTGCCAGCAAGGGCACGGGAGTACTGAAAGAGACCCAGTACTTC
cdr3_aa: CASKGTGVLKETQYF

cdr3_length: 12
clone_size: NA
j_call: TRBJ1-2
d_call: TRBD1
v_call: TRBV12-3/TRBV12-4
cdr3_nt: TGTGCCAGCAGGACAGGGGCCGTCGGCTACACCTTC
cdr3_aa: CASRTGAVGYTF

cdr3_length: 15
clone_size: few
j_call: TRBJ1-2
d_call: NA
v_call: TRBV6-5
cdr3_nt: TGTGCCAGCAGTTTCGGGACGAAGAGAAACTATGGCTACACCTTC
cdr3_aa: CASSFGTKRNYGYTF

cdr3_length: 15
clone_size: NA
j_call: TRBJ2-7
d_call: TRBD1
v_call: TRBV6-2/TRBV6-3
cdr3_nt: TGTGCCAGCAGGTACTTGGGGACAGAAGGAAACGAGCAGTACTTC
cdr3_aa: CASRYLGTEGNEQYF

cdr3_length: 15
clone_size: many
j_call: TRBJ2-6
d_call: NA
v_call: TRBV7-9
cdr3_nt: TGTGCCAGCAGCTTCGTGATGTCTGGGGCCAACGTCCTGACTTTC
cdr3_aa: CASSFVMSGANVLTF

cdr3_length: 11
clone_size: few
j_call: TRBJ2-5
d_call: NA
v_call: TRBV7-9
cdr3_nt: TGTGCCAGCAGCCCCCCCCGGGAGCAGTACTTC
cdr3_aa: CASSPPREQYF

cdr3_length: 13
clone_size: NA
j_call: TRBJ2-5
d_call: NA
v_call: TRBV28
cdr3_nt: TGTGCCAGCAGTCACCCGGGACAAGAGACCCAGTACTTC
cdr3_aa: CASSHPGQETQYF

cdr3_length: 16
clone_size: few
j_call: TRBJ2-2
d_call: NA
v_call: TRBV4-2
cdr3_nt: TGTGCCAGCAGCCAAGATGCGGATCTTGCCCCCGGGGAGCTGTTTTTT
cdr3_aa: CASSQDADLAPGELFF

cdr3_length: 14
clone_size: NA
j_call: TRBJ2-2
d_call: NA
v_call: TRBV2
cdr3_nt: TGTGCCAGCAGTGAGGCTAGGAACACCGGGGAGCTGTTTTTT
cdr3_aa: CASSEARNTGELFF

cdr3_length: 14
clone_size: few
j_call: TRBJ2-5
d_call: NA
v_call: TRBV28
cdr3_nt: TGTGCCAGCAGCGCCCGGGACCCACTGGGGGAGCAGTACTTC
cdr3_aa: CASSARDPLGEQYF

cdr3_length: 17
clone_size: NA
j_call: TRBJ2-4
d_call: NA
v_call: TRBV21-1
cdr3_nt: TGTGCCAGCAGCAATCCACCGGGACAGATAGCCAAAAACATTCAGTACTTC
cdr3_aa: CASSNPPGQIAKNIQYF

cdr3_length: 15
clone_size: few
j_call: TRBJ2-1
d_call: TRBD1
v_call: TRBV4-2
cdr3_nt: TGTGCCAGCAGCCACCCGGGACAGTCTGAAAATGAGCAGTTCTTC
cdr3_aa: CASSHPGQSENEQFF

cdr3_length: 13
clone_size: NA
j_call: TRBJ2-3
d_call: NA
v_call: TRBV5-6
cdr3_nt: TGTGCCAGCAGCTCCGTGCTACTAGATACGCAGTATTTT
cdr3_aa: CASSSVLLDTQYF

cdr3_length: 15
clone_size: few
j_call: TRBJ2-1
d_call: TRBD2
v_call: TRBV20-1
cdr3_nt: TGCAGTGCTAGTGGTAGCGGGGGTCGGGGCAATGAGCAGTTCTTC
cdr3_aa: CSASGSGGRGNEQFF

cdr3_length: 16
clone_size: few
j_call: TRBJ1-2
d_call: TRBD1
v_call: TRBV7-9
cdr3_nt: TGTGCCAGCAGCTCTACAACAGGGGGCGAGGTGCGAGGCTGCACCTTC
cdr3_aa: CASSSTTGGEVRGCTF

cdr3_length: 13
clone_size: NA
j_call: TRBJ2-2
d_call: NA
v_call: TRBV9
cdr3_nt: TGTGCCAGCAGCGTTCCTCTCGCCGGGGAGCTGTTTTTT
cdr3_aa: CASSVPLAGELFF

cdr3_length: 12
clone_size: NA
j_call: TRBJ2-5
d_call: NA
v_call: TRBV7-2
cdr3_nt: TGTGCCAGCAGCTTAGTGGGGGACGAGCAGCACTTC
cdr3_aa: CASSLVGDEQHF

cdr3_length: 15
clone_size: NA
j_call: TRBJ2-5
d_call: NA
v_call: TRBV5-8
cdr3_nt: TGTGCCAGCAGCCGGGGGGCAGGTACCCAAGAGACCCAGTACTTC
cdr3_aa: CASSRGAGTQETQYF

cdr3_length: 14
clone_size: NA
j_call: TRBJ2-5
d_call: NA
v_call: TRBV12-3/TRBV12-4
cdr3_nt: TGTGCCAGCAGTCCCATCCTAGAGCGGATGACCCAGTACTTC
cdr3_aa: CASSPILERMTQYF

cdr3_length: 15
clone_size: NA
j_call: TRBJ2-1
d_call: NA
v_call: TRBV24-1
cdr3_nt: TGTGCCACCAGTGACCCTCGACTGCCTTACAATGAGCAGTTCTTC
cdr3_aa: CATSDPRLPYNEQFF

cdr3_length: 15
clone_size: NA
j_call: TRBJ2-7
d_call: TRBD2
v_call: TRBV6-5
cdr3_nt: TGTGCCAGCAGTTACGAAGCGGGACTTACCTACGAGCAGTACTTC
cdr3_aa: CASSYEAGLTYEQYF

cdr3_length: 16
clone_size: NA
j_call: TRBJ2-1
d_call: NA
v_call: TRBV7-3
cdr3_nt: TGTGCCAGCAGCTTCGGTCCCGCTGGTCCTAACAATGAGCAGTTCTTC
cdr3_aa: CASSFGPAGPNNEQFF

cdr3_length: 14
clone_size: NA
j_call: TRBJ2-7
d_call: NA
v_call: TRBV28
cdr3_nt: TGTGCCAGCAGCCTATTTAGGGATAACCACGAGCAGTACTTC
cdr3_aa: CASSLFRDNHEQYF

cdr3_length: 14
clone_size: few
j_call: TRBJ2-1
d_call: TRBD2
v_call: TRBV7-2
cdr3_nt: TGTGCCAGCAGCTTAGTAAGCGGGACGGATGAGCAGTTCTTC
cdr3_aa: CASSLVSGTDEQFF

cdr3_length: 16
clone_size: NA
j_call: TRBJ2-7
d_call: NA
v_call: TRBV6-2/TRBV6-3
cdr3_nt: TGTGCCAGCAGTTACTCCGGCGGGCCTCTGGGATACGAGCAGTACTTC
cdr3_aa: CASSYSGGPLGYEQYF

cdr3_length: 15
clone_size: few
j_call: TRBJ2-3
d_call: NA
v_call: TRBV11-2
cdr3_nt: TGTGCCAGCAGGGCGGCGGGGGCCAGCACAGATACGCAGTATTTT
cdr3_aa: CASRAAGASTDTQYF

cdr3_length: 14
clone_size: NA
j_call: TRBJ2-1
d_call: TRBD2
v_call: TRBV12-3/TRBV12-4
cdr3_nt: TGTGCCAGCAGGACTAGCGGGGGGATCAATGAGCAGTTCTTC
cdr3_aa: CASRTSGGINEQFF

cdr3_length: 15
clone_size: NA
j_call: TRBJ1-1
d_call: NA
v_call: TRBV11-1
cdr3_nt: TGTGCCAGCAGCAACTCGCTACCGGGTGCAAGAGAAGCTTTCTTT
cdr3_aa: CASSNSLPGAREAFF

cdr3_length: 16
clone_size: few
j_call: TRBJ2-7
d_call: NA
v_call: TRBV21-1
cdr3_nt: TGTGCCAGCAGCAAAGCAGGGCTGGAGAGGTCCTACGAGCAGTACTTC
cdr3_aa: CASSKAGLERSYEQYF

cdr3_length: 11
clone_size: NA
j_call: TRBJ2-1
d_call: NA
v_call: TRBV20-1
cdr3_nt: TGCAGTTACCCGCGGTACAATGAGCAGTTCTTC
cdr3_aa: CSYPRYNEQFF

cdr3_length: 19
clone_size: NA
j_call: TRBJ2-3
d_call: TRBD2
v_call: TRBV10-1
cdr3_nt: TGCGCCAGCAGTGAGTTGTGGCTAGCGGAAACTACTAGCACAGATACGCAGTATTTT
cdr3_aa: CASSELWLAETTSTDTQYF

cdr3_length: 16
clone_size: many
j_call: TRBJ2-2
d_call: TRBD2
v_call: TRBV5-1
cdr3_nt: TGCGCCAGCAGACTAACTAGCGGAGGGAACACCGGGGAGCTGTTTTTT
cdr3_aa: CASRLTSGGNTGELFF

cdr3_length: 15
clone_size: few
j_call: TRBJ2-3
d_call: NA
v_call: TRBV7-3
cdr3_nt: TGTGCCAGCAGCTTAATATCGGGAGTCCCAGATACGCAGTATTTT
cdr3_aa: CASSLISGVPDTQYF

cdr3_length: 15
clone_size: few
j_call: TRBJ2-7
d_call: TRBD2
v_call: TRBV28
cdr3_nt: TGTGCCAGCAGTTTAGGCGGACTAGCGGATTACGAGCAGTACTTC
cdr3_aa: CASSLGGLADYEQYF

cdr3_length: 14
clone_size: NA
j_call: TRBJ1-5
d_call: NA
v_call: TRBV4-1
cdr3_nt: TGCGCCAGCAGCCAAACTCCCGTAGGCGGCCCCCAGCATTTT
cdr3_aa: CASSQTPVGGPQHF

cdr3_length: 15
clone_size: NA
j_call: TRBJ2-7
d_call: TRBD2
v_call: TRBV12-3/TRBV12-4
cdr3_nt: TGTGCCAGCAGTTTACGTTCTAGCGGGGGAATCGAGCAGTACTTC
cdr3_aa: CASSLRSSGGIEQYF

cdr3_length: 16
clone_size: few
j_call: TRBJ2-5
d_call: TRBD1
v_call: TRBV7-9
cdr3_nt: TGTGCCAGCAGCTCGGGACAGGGGCTTCTCCAAGAGACCCAGTACTTC
cdr3_aa: CASSSGQGLLQETQYF

cdr3_length: 13
clone_size: NA
j_call: TRBJ1-2
d_call: NA
v_call: TRBV12-3/TRBV12-4
cdr3_nt: TGTGCCAGCAGCCCGTCAGGGAGAGGAGGCTACACCTTC
cdr3_aa: CASSPSGRGGYTF

cdr3_length: 16
clone_size: NA
j_call: TRBJ2-4
d_call: NA
v_call: TRBV20-1
cdr3_nt: TGCAGTGCCAAGAGGAAGCGGCTCCTAGCCAAAAACATTCAGTACTTC
cdr3_aa: CSAKRKRLLAKNIQYF

cdr3_length: 15
clone_size: NA
j_call: TRBJ1-5
d_call: NA
v_call: TRBV28
cdr3_nt: TGTGCCAGCAGTCCTCCAGGACATAGCAATCAGCCCCAGCATTTT
cdr3_aa: CASSPPGHSNQPQHF

cdr3_length: 17
clone_size: few
j_call: TRBJ2-7
d_call: TRBD1
v_call: TRBV4-3
cdr3_nt: TGCGCCAGCAGCCAAGATTGGTACGAGACAGGGGACGCCGAGCAGTACTTC
cdr3_aa: CASSQDWYETGDAEQYF